The rows below give T cell receptor beta chains drawn from one sample of a study of CD8 T cells in ankylosing spondylitis. One entry per CDR3 protein, called by TCRdb with MiXCR from the 5' RACE reads. Here the sample spans 750,000 to 850,000 distinct CDR3 sequences, roughly 10% being singletons. Material for sequencing was blood, either unsorted or a sorted T cell fraction (not recorded which). These TCRs come from a male donor with ankylosing spondylitis. Both conserved end residues are part of each CDR3. A D gene is named only where the DNA matches it firmly. The listing skips clone size in some rows; elsewhere it reads once, few, many or a size class.

V gene: TRBV20-1
D gene: NA
J gene: TRBJ1-1
CDR3 length: 13
clone size: few
CDR3 DNA: TGCAGTGCCCCCACTAACACCGCCACTGAAGCTTTCTTT
CDR3 protein: CSAPTNTATEAFF

V gene: TRBV7-6
D gene: NA
J gene: TRBJ2-2
CDR3 length: 14
clone size: NA
CDR3 DNA: TGTGCCAGCAGCTTACAGGGGTTCGCCGGGGAGCTGTTTTTT
CDR3 protein: CASSLQGFAGELFF

V gene: TRBV5-1
D gene: TRBD1
J gene: TRBJ2-7
CDR3 length: 16
clone size: few
CDR3 DNA: TGCGCCAGCAGCCCAGGGCCGGGACAGGGATCCTACGAGCAGTACTTC
CDR3 protein: CASSPGPGQGSYEQYF

V gene: TRBV11-2
D gene: TRBD1
J gene: TRBJ2-7
CDR3 length: 12
clone size: few
CDR3 DNA: TGTGCCAGCAGTACAGGGGGCTCCGAGCAGTACTTC
CDR3 protein: CASSTGGSEQYF

V gene: TRBV3-1
D gene: NA
J gene: TRBJ2-1
CDR3 length: 15
clone size: NA
CDR3 DNA: TGTGCCAGCAGCCAAGCGAGAGGCTCCTACAATGAGCAGTTCTTC
CDR3 protein: CASSQARGSYNEQFF

V gene: TRBV20-1
D gene: NA
J gene: TRBJ1-1
CDR3 length: 16
clone size: few
CDR3 DNA: TGCAGTGCTAGAGATCGTAGGGCGGGGGAGAGCACTGAAGCTTTCTTT
CDR3 protein: CSARDRRAGESTEAFF

V gene: TRBV7-8
D gene: TRBD1
J gene: TRBJ1-6
CDR3 length: 16
clone size: few
CDR3 DNA: TGTGCCAGCAGCCAACCCACGGGACAGGGGATAGGACCCCTCCACTTT
CDR3 protein: CASSQPTGQGIGPLHF

V gene: TRBV4-2
D gene: NA
J gene: TRBJ2-6
CDR3 length: 15
clone size: few
CDR3 DNA: TGTGCCAGCAGCCAAGTGGGGACTGGGGCCAACGTCCTGACTTTC
CDR3 protein: CASSQVGTGANVLTF

V gene: TRBV7-3
D gene: NA
J gene: TRBJ2-1
CDR3 length: 15
clone size: NA
CDR3 DNA: TGTGCCAGCAGCTCCCCAAGGGAGGGGGACAATGAGCAGTTCTTC
CDR3 protein: CASSSPREGDNEQFF

V gene: TRBV10-3
D gene: NA
J gene: TRBJ2-3
CDR3 length: 13
clone size: NA
CDR3 DNA: TGTGCCATCACCGCGGGGCAGACAGATACGCAGTATTTT
CDR3 protein: CAITAGQTDTQYF

V gene: TRBV12-3/TRBV12-4
D gene: NA
J gene: TRBJ1-3
CDR3 length: 15
clone size: many
CDR3 DNA: TGTGCCAGCAGCTGGACAAGACTCTCTGGAAACACCATATATTTT
CDR3 protein: CASSWTRLSGNTIYF

V gene: TRBV15
D gene: NA
J gene: TRBJ2-7
CDR3 length: 15
clone size: NA
CDR3 DNA: TGTGCCACCAGCAGATCGGGCAGGGGTTTCGACGAGCAGTACTTC
CDR3 protein: CATSRSGRGFDEQYF